The rows below give T cell receptor beta chains drawn from one sample of a study of blood T cell repertoires in COVID-19. Libraries were prepared by immunoSEQ multiplex PCR; TCRdb keeps only in-frame clonotypes and omits some of them. This repertoire shows about 230,000 clones, 83% found once; its top ten account for 6% to 9.5%. Source material: peripheral blood. The receptor set was obtained from a woman between 50 and 59 years old with acute or convalescent COVID-19. CDR3s include the opening cysteine and the closing phenylalanine or tryptophan. Fields, in order: D gene, V gene, CDR3 protein. D genes are given only for firm matches.

d_gene: NA; v_gene: TRBV29-1; CDR3aa: CSVGLEGYTF
d_gene: TRBD1; v_gene: TRBV6-5; CDR3aa: CASSRGANSPLHF
d_gene: TRBD2; v_gene: TRBV6-1; CDR3aa: CASSEKDGGYYGTGELFF
d_gene: TRBD2; v_gene: TRBV9; CDR3aa: CASSPGTSAGEGQFF
d_gene: TRBD1; v_gene: TRBV15; CDR3aa: CATSAAQGGRSPLHF
d_gene: NA; v_gene: TRBV30; CDR3aa: CAWRGVGTEAFF
d_gene: NA; v_gene: TRBV28; CDR3aa: CASRELGSQYF
d_gene: NA; v_gene: TRBV20-1; CDR3aa: CSARSMETQYF
d_gene: TRBD1; v_gene: TRBV4-3; CDR3aa: CASSQVWDSYGYTF
d_gene: TRBD2; v_gene: TRBV7-9; CDR3aa: CASRLSGGVDTQYF
d_gene: NA; v_gene: TRBV24-1; CDR3aa: CATSDPDKNYGYTF
d_gene: TRBD1; v_gene: TRBV7-9; CDR3aa: CASSLGTGTEAFF
d_gene: TRBD1; v_gene: TRBV7-3; CDR3aa: CASSRGGTVNSPLHF
d_gene: NA; v_gene: TRBV9; CDR3aa: CASSVFDRSNYGYTF
d_gene: NA; v_gene: TRBV12-3/TRBV12-4; CDR3aa: CASSLVRSGELFF
d_gene: TRBD1; v_gene: TRBV13; CDR3aa: CASSLGQGDTEAFF
d_gene: NA; v_gene: TRBV7-9; CDR3aa: CASSLMGPGHAEAFF
d_gene: NA; v_gene: TRBV4-2; CDR3aa: CASSQDRGQETQYF
d_gene: TRBD1; v_gene: TRBV5-6; CDR3aa: CASRRTGDYGYTF
d_gene: TRBD1; v_gene: TRBV28; CDR3aa: CASSLGQGTQGNTIYF